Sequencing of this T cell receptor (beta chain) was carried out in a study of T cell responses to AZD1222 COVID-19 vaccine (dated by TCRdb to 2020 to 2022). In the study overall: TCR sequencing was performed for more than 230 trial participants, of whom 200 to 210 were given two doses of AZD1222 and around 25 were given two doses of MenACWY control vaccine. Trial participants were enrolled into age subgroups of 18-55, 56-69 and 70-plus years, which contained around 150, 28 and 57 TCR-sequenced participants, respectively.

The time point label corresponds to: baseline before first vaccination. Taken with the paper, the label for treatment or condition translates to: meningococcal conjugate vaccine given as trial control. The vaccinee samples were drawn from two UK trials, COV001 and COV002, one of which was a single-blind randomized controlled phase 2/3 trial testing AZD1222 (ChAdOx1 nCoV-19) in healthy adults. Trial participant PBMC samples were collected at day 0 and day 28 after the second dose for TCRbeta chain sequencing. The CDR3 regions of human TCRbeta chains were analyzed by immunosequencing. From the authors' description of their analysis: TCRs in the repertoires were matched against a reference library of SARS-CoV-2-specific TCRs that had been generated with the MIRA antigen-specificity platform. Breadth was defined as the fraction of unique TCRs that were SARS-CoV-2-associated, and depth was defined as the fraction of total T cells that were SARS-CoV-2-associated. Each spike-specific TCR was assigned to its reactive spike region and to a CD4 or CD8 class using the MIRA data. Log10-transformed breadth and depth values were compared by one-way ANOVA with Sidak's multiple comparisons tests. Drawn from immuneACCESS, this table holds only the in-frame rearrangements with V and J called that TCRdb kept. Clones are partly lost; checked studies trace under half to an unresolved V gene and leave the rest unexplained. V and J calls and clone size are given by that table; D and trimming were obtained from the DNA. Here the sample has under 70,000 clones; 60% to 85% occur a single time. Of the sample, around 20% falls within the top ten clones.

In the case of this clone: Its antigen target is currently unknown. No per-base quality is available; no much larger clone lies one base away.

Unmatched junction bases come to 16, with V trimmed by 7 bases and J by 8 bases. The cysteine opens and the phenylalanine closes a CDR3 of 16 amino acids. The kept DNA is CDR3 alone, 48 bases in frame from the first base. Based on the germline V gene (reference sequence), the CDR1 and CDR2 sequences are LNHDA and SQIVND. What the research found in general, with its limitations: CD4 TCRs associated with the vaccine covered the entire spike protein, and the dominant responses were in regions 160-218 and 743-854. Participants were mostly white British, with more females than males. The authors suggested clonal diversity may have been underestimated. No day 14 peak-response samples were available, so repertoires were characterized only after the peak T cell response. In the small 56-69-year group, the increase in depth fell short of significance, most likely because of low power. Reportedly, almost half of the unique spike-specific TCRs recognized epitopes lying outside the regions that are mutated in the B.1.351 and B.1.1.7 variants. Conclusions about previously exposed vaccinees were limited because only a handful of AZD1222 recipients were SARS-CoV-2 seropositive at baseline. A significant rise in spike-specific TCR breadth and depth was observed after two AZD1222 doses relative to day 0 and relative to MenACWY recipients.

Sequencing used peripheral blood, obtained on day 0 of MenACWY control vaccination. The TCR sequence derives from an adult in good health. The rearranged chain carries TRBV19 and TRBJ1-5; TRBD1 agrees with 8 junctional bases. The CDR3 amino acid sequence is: CASTPLGGRGQEPQHF. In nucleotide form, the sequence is TGTGCCAGTACCCCCCTAGGCGGCAGGGGGCAGGAGCCCCAGCATTTT.